What follows is one T cell receptor (beta chain) and its context. Its cognate antigen is unknown. This sample is drawn from a study of shared clonotypes between healthy human individuals. Looked up from germline, CDR1 is ENHRY and CDR2 is SYGVKD. The CDR3 loop spans 13 amino acids. Trimming removed 10 bases from V and 8 bases from J, with 21 bases in between. The authors distributed each subset's genomic DNA evenly over several immunoSEQ plates. TCRdb's copy holds only in-frame clones and misses some; the assay was immunoSEQ multiplex PCR. Among about 960,000 clones, approximately 76% were seen once, and the ten largest hold about 1.5%. Whole-study findings and limits: Naive subsets usually exceeded memory subsets in estimated richness.

The sample taken for sequencing was memory CD4+ T cells sorted from blood. Subset: CD45RA-negative fraction. The sequence derives from a man between 18 and 29 years old in good health. V gene TRBV10-3 combines with J gene TRBJ2-7, with D perhaps matching TRBD1 (6 bases). The CDR3 reads CATQGHASNQQYF. The CDR3 DNA reads as TGTGCCACCCAGGGACATGCCTCAAACCAGCAGTACTTC.